One sample yielded the 2 T cell receptor beta chains listed below, sequenced in a study of cytomegalovirus exposure and HLA in healthy donors. The PCR employed 60 Vbeta primers together with 13 Jbeta primers. Assay used: immunoSEQ multiplex PCR; TCRdb lists only in-frame clones, some missing. The sample carries some 120,000 clones, roughly 75% recorded once. The specimen sequenced was PBMCs. The receptors were gathered from a woman aged 45-59 years in good health and CMV-seronegative.

This chain uses TRBV19 with TRBJ1-2; 7 bases line up with TRBD1. J lost 3 bases, V lost 5 bases, and 6 bases had no gene match. Looked up from germline, CDR1 is LNHDA and CDR2 is SQIVND (reference sequence). The CDR3 sequence is 14 residues long. Written as DNA, the CDR3 is TGTGCCAGTAGTGTTACAGGGGACGACTATGGCTACACCTTC. It yields the protein CASSVTGDDYGYTF. The whole variable domain, filled in from reference TRBV19 and TRBJ1-2, reads DGGITQSPKYLFRKEGQNVTLSCEQNLNHDAMYWYRQDPGQGLRLIYYSQIVNDFQKGDIAEGYSVSREKKESFPLTVTSAQKNPTAFYLCASSVTGDDYGYTFGSGTRLTVV.

The chain employs TRBV4-3 and TRBJ1-5, with D perhaps TRBD1 (5 bases). The CDR3 covers 16 residues. Deletions cut 3 bases from V and 7 bases from J, with 19 bases between. Germline lookup yields CDR1 LGHNA and CDR2 YSLEER. Here the CDR3 DNA reads TGCGCCAGCAGCCAGGGGGGATTGGGGGACGGGCAGCCCCAGCATTTT. It codes for CASSQGGLGDGQPQHF.